What follows are 12 T cell receptor beta chains derived from one specimen sequenced in a study of blood T cells in healthy people across ages. A second PCR of 7 to 11 cycles used a sample-barcoded 5' primer and a J-beta primer mix. Each CDR3 protein gets one entry after TCRdb re-called the 5' RACE reads with MiXCR. The sample lists 1.5 million to 2 million distinct CDR3 sequences, less than 50% occurring once. Sequenced material: blood. These receptors were taken from a woman in her forties in good health.

With respect to this clonotype: Germline is not matched at one junction end, which may reflect a read error. V is TRBV2 and J is TRBJ2-7; no clear D gene. Germline values: CDR1 SNHLY, CDR2 FYNNEI. The CDR3 spans 14 residues. The CDR3 loop is CASREASASYEQYF. In DNA, the CDR3 is TGTGCCAGCAGGGAAGCGTCGGCCTCCTACGAGCAGTACTTC.

V is TRBV24-1 and J is TRBJ2-7; D might be TRBD2 (5 bases). This CDR3 is built from 18 residues. Trimming removed 4 bases at V and 4 bases at J, with 25 bases between. Germline loops: CDR1 KGHDR, CDR2 SFDVKD. The CDR3 DNA follows: TGTGCCACCAGTGAGTCGGGAAAAGTCTGTCCCCTTCCTTACGAGCAGTACTTC. Translated: CATSESGKVCPLPYEQYF.

This clonotype was counted ten times or more. The chain combines TRBV10-3 with TRBJ2-7; D remains unclear. The germline V and J ends were trimmed by 0 bases and 7 bases, with 4 bases remaining between them. The germline V gene has CDR1 ENHRY and CDR2 SYGVKD. CDR3 length: 11 amino acids. The CDR3 sequence is CAISESWEQYF. Written as DNA, the CDR3 is TGTGCCATCAGTGAGTCTTGGGAGCAGTACTTC.

The chain couples TRBV9 to TRBJ2-1, with 9 bases identical to TRBD2. Germline-derived CDR1 and CDR2 are SGDLS and YYNGEE. The V gene end was trimmed by 0 bases and the J gene end by 0 bases; junction bases not matched to a gene: 13. The CDR3 covers 20 residues. The CDR3 region has the DNA TGTGCCAGCAGCGTAGGGCTAGCGGGGACAACGGGCACCTCCTACAATGAGCAGTTCTTC. Residues: CASSVGLAGTTGTSYNEQFF.

This clonotype was recorded a few times. The rearrangement joins TRBV13 to TRBJ1-2, with D uncertain. The CDR3 sequence is 12 residues long. Germline CDR1 is PRHDT and CDR2 is FYEKMQ (reference sequence). V dropped 0 bases and J dropped 8 bases, with 7 bases sitting between them. CDR3: CASSLGTSGYTF. CDR3 coding DNA: TGTGCCAGCAGCTTAGGGACAAGCGGCTACACCTTC.

V usage is TRBV3-1 and J usage is TRBJ2-6; 7 bases map to TRBD2. CDR1 is LGHDT, CDR2 YNNKEL, per germline (reference sequence). J was trimmed by 4 bases and V by 0 bases; bases with no gene match: 3. This CDR3 has 16 residues. CDR3 in amino acids: CASSQDGGFGANVLTF. The CDR3 DNA sequence: TGTGCCAGCAGCCAAGACGGGGGGTTCGGGGCCAACGTCCTGACTTTC.

The chain couples TRBV28 to TRBJ2-7, with D possibly TRBD1 on 5 matching bases. The CDR3 covers 15 residues. V lost 3 bases to trimming and J lost 2 bases, with 14 bases between them. The germline V gene encodes CDR1 MDHEN and CDR2 SYDVKM. The CDR3: CASSFFPRVPYEQYF. CDR3 coding DNA: TGTGCCAGCAGTTTTTTCCCCAGGGTGCCCTACGAGCAGTACTTC.

The chain links TRBV6-5 to TRBJ2-6, with 10 bases that match TRBD2. The CDR3 extends over 16 amino acids. J gave up 0 bases and V 7 bases, and 3 bases lay outside the gene matches. The germline CDR1 and CDR2 sequences are MNHEY and SVGAGI. DNA for the CDR3: TGTGCCAGCAATGGACTAGCGGCCTCTGGGGCCAACGTCCTGACTTTC. Encoded protein: CASNGLAASGANVLTF.

J is TRBJ2-4 and V is TRBV28; tentative D call: TRBD1 (6 bases). Trimming removed 10 bases at V and 10 bases at J, with 23 bases between. CDR1 is MDHEN, CDR2 SYDVKM, per germline. The CDR3 extends over 14 amino acids. CDR3 in amino acids: CATCTENRVSIQYF. The CDR3 DNA reads as TGTGCCACCTGCACGGAAAACAGGGTGTCAATTCAGTACTTC.

The genes are TRBV24-1 and TRBJ2-1; TRBD2 might be the D (6 bases). This CDR3 contains 13 residues. Trimming stripped 4 bases from V and 10 bases from J, with 13 bases between. Looked up from germline, CDR1 is KGHDR and CDR2 is SFDVKD. The CDR3 reads CATSEVRAGEQFF. The CDR3 DNA sequence: TGTGCCACCAGTGAGGTTCGCGCGGGGGAGCAGTTCTTC.

This chain links TRBV7-9 with TRBJ2-1; 12 bases line up with TRBD1. The CDR3 extends over 14 amino acids. Germline V CDR1 and CDR2: SEHNR, FQNEAQ (reference sequence). With V trimmed by 5 bases and J by 9 bases, 5 bases remained unmatched. CDR3 loop: CASSPPGQGAEQFF. DNA for the CDR3: TGTGCCAGCAGCCCACCGGGACAGGGGGCTGAGCAGTTCTTC.

The chain joins TRBV6-6 to TRBJ1-2; D remains ambiguous. CDR3 length equals 11 residues. The V gene lost 5 bases and the J gene lost 7 bases, with 8 bases spanning the gap. The V gene's germline CDR1 is MNHNY and CDR2 SVGAGI (reference sequence). The CDR3 spells CASSTLSGYTF. CDR3 in DNA: TGTGCCAGCAGTACCCTCAGTGGCTACACCTTC.